A single sample gave rise to the 5 T cell receptor beta chains below, sequenced in a study of blood T cells in healthy people across ages. Sample-barcoded 5' priming and a J-beta primer mix drove a second PCR of roughly 7 to 11 cycles. TCRdb re-called the 5' RACE reads with MiXCR, one entry per CDR3 protein. Of over 950,000 distinct CDR3 sequences listed, more than 30% are singletons. Sequencing input: blood. The receptors stem from a man aged 18 to 30 in good health.

This clonotype was observed a few times. The J gene is TRBJ1-2, the V gene TRBV5-1; D unclear. V was clipped by 5 bases and J by 0 bases, with 11 bases between them. This CDR3 contains 14 residues. The germline CDR1 and CDR2 sequences are SGHRS and YFSETQ. CDR3 sequence (DNA): TGCGCCAGCAGTAATACGGAAGCTAACTATGGCTACACCTTC. Encoded protein: CASSNTEANYGYTF.

There are a few counts of this clonotype. In nucleotides, the CDR3 is TGTGCCAGCAGTCACCACACTTGGACAGGGGGTGTAGGTCAGCCCCAGCATTTT. Translating it yields CASSHHTWTGGVGQPQHF. The chain employs TRBV6-2 or TRBV6-3 and TRBJ1-5; the match to TRBD1 covers 10 bases. Germline V gene sequence: CDR1 MNHEY, CDR2 SVGEGT. CDR3 size: 18 residues. J lost 6 bases, V lost 5 bases, and 16 bases had no gene match.

The rearrangement uses TRBV5-6 and TRBJ1-2, with 7 bases identical to TRBD1. With V trimmed by 2 bases and J by 3 bases, 7 bases remained unmatched. Germline V gene lookup returns CDR1 SGHDT and CDR2 YYEEEE. The CDR3 runs to 15 residues. CDR3 region: CASSLGTDPYYGYTF. The CDR3 nucleotides read TGTGCCAGCAGCTTAGGGACAGATCCTTACTATGGCTACACCTTC. The full variable domain, with the rest looked up from reference TRBV5-6 and TRBJ1-2, is DAGVTQSPTHLIKTRGQQVTLRCSPKSGHDTVSWYQQALGQGPQFIFQYYEEEERQRGNFPDRFSGHQFPNYSSELNVNALLLGDSALYLCASSLGTDPYYGYTFGSGTRLTVV.

The J gene is TRBJ1-2, the V gene TRBV7-2; D uncertain. Germline V CDR1 and CDR2: SGHTA, FQGNSA. The V gene lost 1 base and the J gene lost 0 bases, with 9 bases spanning the gap. The CDR3 covers 15 residues. CDR3 in amino acids: CASSLVGSTNYGYTF. DNA of the CDR3: TGTGCCAGCAGCTTAGTAGGCAGCACTAACTATGGCTACACCTTC.

The CDR3 sequence is CASRLRARRSTEAFF. CDR3 in DNA: TGTGCCAGCAGACTACGGGCCAGGCGGAGCACTGAAGCTTTCTTT. V usage is TRBV2 and J usage is TRBJ1-1; no firm D call. This CDR3 spans 15 amino acids. V was shortened by 6 bases and J by 4 bases, with 18 bases between the two germline ends. The V gene's germline CDR1 is SNHLY and CDR2 FYNNEI.